This TCR beta chain was sequenced during a study of blood T cell repertoires in COVID-19. Study summary: Collection of acute and convalescent COVID-19 samples took place in the United States, Italy and Spain. Sources were T cells, B-cell-depleted T cells, or PBMCs; the material itself was cDNA or gDNA.

CDR3 size: 13 residues. V was clipped by 4 bases and J by 3 bases, with 10 bases between them. CDR1 is SGHDT and CDR2 is YYEEEE in the germline V gene. Authors' methods: Nucleated cell counts were estimated from reference gene primer amplification. Some clones are missing from TCRdb's copy, which holds only in-frame ones; the method was immunoSEQ multiplex PCR. That table gives V, J and clone size, and the DNA gave D and trimming. The repertoire holds about 130,000 clones, with around 88% as singletons. The rearrangement joins TRBV5-6 to TRBJ2-5; TRBD1 might be the D (5 bases). The TCR sequence derives from a man aged 45-65 years with acute or convalescent COVID-19. Sequencing was done on a sample of peripheral blood. The CDR3 DNA sequence: TGTGCCAGCAGCATTTTACAGGAAGAGACCCAGTACTTC. Translation gives CASSILQEETQYF.